This TCR beta chain was found in a study of cytomegalovirus exposure and HLA in healthy donors listed by TCRdb under 2017. About the full investigation: An earlier analysis of 587 of the donors reported about 280 Gb of sequence data and approximately 120 million unique TCR beta sequences obtained from about 170 million T cells. Along with the approximately 600-subject first cohort, a separate validation cohort of over a hundred different subjects was used. Genome-wide SNP genotypes for about 65% of the roughly 670 donors were used in a later genetic analysis, which treated that subset as a discovery cohort. In an earlier analysis of a few hundred of the donors, high-throughput TCR beta sequencing was used to judge whether each TCR beta V gene segment behaved as functional or pseudogenic. An early release that covered approximately 600 HLA-typed donors contained about 300 gigabases of sequencing data and approximately 85 million unique TCR sequences. Across around 400 genotyped donors of the cohort, an average of about 250,000 unique TCR beta nucleotide sequences per donor were sequenced, and about a sixth of those sequences were non-productive. Class I and class II HLA loci were covered by the typing at four-digit resolution. Every repertoire in the discovery cohort had been generated on one and the same sequencing platform. Four or five DR-DQ haplotypes were handled as single units for association and clustering, since linkage in the cohort was strong. Donor age, sex, ethnicity and CMV serostatus were compiled together with the repertoire data. Of the approximately 400 genotyped donors, approximately 83% fell in the genetic ancestry cluster associated with self-reported Caucasian donors. In the later analysis, no new phenotypic data were used to find candidate immune exposures; instead, reliance was placed on TCR beta sequences and their occurrence across donors. A later analysis re-examined previously published TCR beta repertoires from 610 or so donors and added high-resolution HLA genotyping to investigate patterns of TCR occurrence. The study combined high-throughput TCR immunosequencing, statistical association of individual TCRs with disease status, and machine learning to predict cytomegalovirus infection status. The study aimed to test whether cataloging public T cell receptors could reveal signatures of past pathogen exposure. Typing coverage varied by locus: 629-630 donors for A, B, C, DRB1 and DQB1; roughly 520 for DQA1; 606 for DPA1; 400 to 480 for DPB1. The study used immunosequencing to profile the T cell repertoires of around 600 subjects and linked those repertoires to cytomegalovirus serostatus.

The cohort consisted of approximately 670 healthy bone marrow donors. At the time of sampling, all cohort members were nominally healthy, though unrecorded immune exposures were likely present. The donor was CMV seronegative and was included in the group of under 450 seronegative cohort members. A peripheral blood sample was provided by each donor, and peripheral blood mononuclear cells were used for TCR beta sequencing. Genomic DNA was extracted from the blood cell samples with the Qiagen DNeasy Blood Extraction Kit. Results the study describes overall, beyond this receptor: CMV serostatus was the only immune exposure information available for the cohort. In both the original and validation cohorts, the classifier was reported to diagnose cytomegalovirus status with high specificity and sensitivity. Because HLA typing was unavailable for some donors at each locus, only the typed subset was used in association tests. Most CMV-associated TCR beta chains appeared to be HLA-restricted in a later analysis, and the HLA associations seemed to be driven largely by CMV exposure. A later analysis associated around 16,000 TCR beta sequences with specific HLA alleles at a false discovery rate of 0.05. A further reported finding was that TCR beta sequences accurately predicted the HLA-A and HLA-B alleles for most subjects in the first cohort. Several of the top co-occurrence clusters appeared to be linked to parvovirus B19, influenza, CMV and Epstein-Barr virus, according to a later analysis. A later analysis found that TCR association rates varied across HLA loci, with DRB1 alleles showing the most associated TCRs and HLA-C alleles the fewest. Compared with equally common non-associated chains, HLA-associated TCR beta chains in a later analysis were more clonally expanded and had lower generation probabilities. When HLA alleles, especially DR and DQ, strongly co-occurred, attributing TCR associations to individual alleles was difficult. While some public TCRs were present in many individuals, most TCR sequences turned up only very rarely across donors. This cohort had only TCR beta chains sequenced, and the lack of alpha or paired-chain data limited which features could be detected. In a later genetic analysis, a missense DCLRE1C variant was associated with V-gene and J-gene trimming of TCR beta chains, and the association was replicated in an independent cohort. The earlier analysis of approximately 590 of the donors excluded seventeen rarely observed V segments, including chromosome 9 orphons, because counts were too low. Linkage disequilibrium might explain the correlated functional status among segregating V segments, but an unknown experimental factor could not be excluded. The presence/absence analyses assumed that sequencing depth was roughly uniform across donors, and that assumption may not be true. In the study, 150 to 200 TCR beta chains were listed as associated with cytomegalovirus. The 87-base-pair reads could not distinguish some IMGT-functional V segments, including TRBV6-2 and TRBV6-3, so those segments were excluded. A few of the identified cytomegalovirus-associated TCR beta chains were confirmed in vitro to be specific for cytomegalovirus antigens. An earlier analysis of 587 of the donors showed that most TCR beta V segments appeared in productive rearrangements either about 90% or about 30% of the time, which broadly matched IMGT annotations. A cluster of highly shared sequence variants was judged likely to represent a technical artifact of the sequencing pipeline. A later genetic analysis reported fewer N-insertions in productive TCRs among donors in an Asian-associated ancestry cluster than the roughly 700-donor mean. According to the authors, the approach could potentially be generalized to other disease states and immunological phenotypes.

Library preparation employed the immunoSEQ multiplex PCR assay. For the multiplex PCR, a mixture combining 60 forward primers for TCR Vbeta segments and 13 reverse primers for TCR Jbeta segments was used. A multiplex PCR assay on genomic DNA amplified the CDR3 region of rearranged TCR beta genes. The Illumina HiSeq System was used to sequence the amplified TCR beta libraries as 87-base-pair reads. The authors processed their data as follows. A later analysis tallied tens of millions of unique TCR beta chains across the 600 to 700 repertoires, and around 9.9 million of those chains were shared by two or more donors. Raw reads were error-corrected and collapsed into unique sequences with a nearest-neighbor algorithm that merged closely related sequences to remove PCR and sequencing errors. To assign V, D and J gene segments, CDR3 sequences were aligned to IMGT reference sequences. For a sequence to be retained, at least a six-nucleotide match to both a V gene segment and a J gene segment was required. A rearrangement counted as productive if the CDR3 had no stop codons and remained in frame with V and J, and every other rearrangement counted as non-productive. Following IMGT convention, CDR3 was defined as the stretch from the second conserved V-encoded cysteine to the conserved J-encoded phenylalanine. Sequences without an unambiguous match to a single V gene segment were excluded from the earlier analysis of over 500 of the donors. An earlier analysis of 500 to 700 of the donors classified V segments as functional when productive rearrangements were above 56.7% and as segregating when the standard deviation between donors was above 5%. A statistical classification framework was built to diagnose cytomegalovirus status from the catalog of TCR beta chain sequences. A later analysis assigned V and J genes by comparing TCR nucleotide sequences with IMGT/GENE-DB human TR gene sequences. In a later analysis, CDR3 sequences and most-parsimonious VDJ recombination scenarios were assigned using the TCRdist pipeline. In a later analysis, every TCR beta chain was defined by the combination of its CDR3 amino acid sequence and its V-gene family, and reads without a unique V-gene family were dropped. As a way to deal with suspected cross-contamination and a sequencing artifact, a later analysis dropped hundreds of nucleotide sequences that were highly shared and had low generation probability. In a later analysis, a clonal expansion index for each public chain was calculated from normalized within-repertoire ranks of inferred template counts. Generation probabilities in a later analysis came from a VDJ recombination model fitted to out-of-frame rearrangements, and those results were checked against IGoR. A later analysis scored TCR-TCR, TCR-HLA and TCR-CMV co-occurrence with hypergeometric tests, applying a repertoire-size bias correction to TCR pairs. In a later analysis, false discovery rates were estimated by permuting HLA or CMV assignments 20 times. A later analysis grouped co-occurring TCRs with DBSCAN, adding TCRdist sequence similarity when clustering within HLA-allele-positive subsets. Repertoires with fewer than 30,000 or more than 120,000 public chains, plus five repertoires with anomalous nucleotide sharing, were excluded from co-occurrence clustering. The immuneACCESS repertoire file appears here via TCRdb, limited to in-frame rearrangements. These files lack a portion of the clones; in checked studies, under half of the deficit traces to unresolved V genes, and the cause of the others is not known. The V and J calls and clone size come from that table; D and trimming were worked out from the DNA. The sample includes approximately 200,000 clones, with roughly 85% observed a single time. The top ten clones comprise around 2.3% of the sample.

The CDR1 and CDR2 encoded by the germline V gene (reference sequence) are MNHEY and SMNVEV. Spanning cysteine to phenylalanine, the CDR3 consists of 14 amino acids. The DNA shown is the 42-base CDR3, in frame from base 1. V is cut by 5 bases and J by 0 bases, and the space between the germline ends is 5 bases. Comments on this clone: Its antigen has not been determined. The input lacks base qualities; no much larger clone sits a single base away.

The specimen sequenced was PBMCs. Recombination joined TRBV27 with TRBJ2-6; no D gene call is confident. The receptor's source is a woman aged 45-59 years in good health and CMV-seronegative. The CDR3 protein sequence reads: CASSILSGANVLTF. The DNA is as follows: TGTGCCAGCAGTATTCTCTCTGGGGCCAACGTCCTGACTTTC.